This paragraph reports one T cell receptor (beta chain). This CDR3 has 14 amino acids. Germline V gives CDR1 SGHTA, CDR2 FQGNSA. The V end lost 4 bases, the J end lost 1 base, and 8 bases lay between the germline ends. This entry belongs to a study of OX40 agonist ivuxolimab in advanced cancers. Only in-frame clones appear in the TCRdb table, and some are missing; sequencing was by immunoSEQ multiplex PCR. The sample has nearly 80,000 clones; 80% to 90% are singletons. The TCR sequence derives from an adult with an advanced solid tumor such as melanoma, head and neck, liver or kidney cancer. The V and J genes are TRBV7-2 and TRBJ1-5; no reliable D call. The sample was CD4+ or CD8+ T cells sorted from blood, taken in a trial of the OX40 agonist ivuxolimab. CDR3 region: CASSYMGSNQPQHF. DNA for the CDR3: TGTGCCAGCAGCTACATGGGCAGCAATCAGCCCCAGCATTTT.